This TCR beta chain was documented in a study of T cell changes during pregnancy in multiple sclerosis. Germline V gene sequence: CDR1 SGHRS, CDR2 YFSETQ. This CDR3 is 14 amino acids long. The germline V and J ends were trimmed by 1 base and 5 bases, with 12 bases remaining between them. TCRdb's copy holds only in-frame clones and misses some; the assay was immunoSEQ multiplex PCR. The sample records about 73,000 clones, 90% to 95% being singletons. The source was peripheral blood, collected in the second trimester of pregnancy. The sequence was obtained from a female donor in good health, enrolled as a control in a pregnancy study. The genes are TRBV5-1 and TRBJ2-5; D ambiguous. The DNA of the CDR3 is TGCGCCAGCAGCTTGTCAGCCCCCGGGGAGACCCAGTACTTC. Translating it yields CASSLSAPGETQYF. Based on the CDR3 plus reference TRBV5-1 and TRBJ2-5, the full variable domain is KAGVTQTPRYLIKTRGQQVTLSCSPISGHRSVSWYQQTPGQGLQFLFEYFSETQRNKGNFPGRFSGRQFSNSRSEMNVSTLELGDSALYLCASSLSAPGETQYFGPGTRLLVL.